This note documents a single T cell receptor beta chain sequence. This entry is derived from a study of blood T cell repertoires in COVID-19. Study overall: Sources were T cells, B-cell-depleted T cells, or PBMCs; the material itself was cDNA or gDNA.

The V segment lost 2 bases and the J segment 1 base; nucleotides outside the gene matches: 13. The V gene's germline CDR1 is SGHTS and CDR2 YDEGEE. The length of the CDR3 is 19 residues. Enrollees, about 18 to 90 years old, lived in about two dozen US areas. In assigning cohorts, the study relied on participant-reported clinical history. Methods used by the authors: The assay estimated nucleated cells by amplifying reference gene primers. The protocol was immunoSEQ multiplex PCR, while the TCRdb copy is restricted to in-frame clones and leaves out a portion. The V and J calls and clone size come from that table; D and trimming were worked out from the DNA. The repertoire holds 380,000 or so clones, with roughly 90% as singletons.

This sequence was found in a woman in her 30s with acute COVID-19. This chain joins TRBV5-8 and TRBJ2-4; the match to TRBD1 covers 9 bases. The specimen sequenced was PBMCs or T cells enriched from blood (not recorded which). The CDR3 DNA follows: TGTGCCAGCAGCTTACGGGAACCGGGACAGGGTAGGGCCAAAAACATTCAGTACTTC. Its protein product is CASSLREPGQGRAKNIQYF.